The clone carrying this T cell receptor beta chain has more than one count but fewer than ten. What it binds is not known. This entry belongs to a study of blood T cells in healthy people across ages. Overall study findings and caveats: Higher naive T cell percentage went strongly together with higher TCR beta diversity.

It was with a sample-barcoded 5' primer and a J-beta primer mix that a second PCR of about 6 to 12 cycles was run. MiXCR was run by TCRdb on the 5' RACE reads, yielding one entry per CDR3 protein. The sample comprises approximately 900,000 distinct CDR3 sequences, 25% to 30% of which are singletons, and roughly 10% rests with the top ten. Another study also made use of these data, one on T cells of mothers and their children. From that paper: The study found thymic selection shapes TCR recombination output similarly in related and unrelated pairs.

This clonotype was obtained from a woman between 40 and 55 years old in good health. The sequenced material came from blood.

The CDR3: CASSPGGNGAYEQYF. CDR3 in DNA: TGTGCCAGCAGCCCCGGGGGCAATGGGGCCTACGAGCAGTACTTC. The chain carries TRBV5-4 and TRBJ2-7; D could derive from TRBD1 or TRBD2 (6 bases each). Trimming shortened V by 4 bases and J by 2 bases, and 16 bases separated the two germline ends. The germline V gene encodes CDR1 SGHNT and CDR2 YYREEE (reference sequence). The CDR3 has 15 amino acids.